Listed below are T cell receptor beta chains from one sample, sequenced in a study of spatial heterogeneity in lung cancer. TCRdb fed the 5' RACE reads into MiXCR, producing one record per CDR3 protein. This sample has about 3,200 distinct CDR3 sequences; around 41% occur once, and the top ten carry about 80%. The sample was PBMCs, taken at surgery. These receptors originate from a male donor with early-stage non-small cell lung cancer. CDR3s include the opening cysteine and the closing phenylalanine or tryptophan. The D gene is left open where the match is weak. Clone size is given for some rows only: seen once, a few or many times, or a class if the clone is expanded.

medium-sized | TRBD1 | TRBJ2-7 | TRBV29-1 | TGCAGCGCTAGACAGGGAAGCCCCTACGAGCAGTACTTC | CSARQGSPYEQYF
few | TRBD2 | TRBJ2-1 | TRBV29-1 | TGCAGCGTTGAAGCCCTACTAGCGGGGGATAACAATGAGCAGTTCTTC | CSVEALLAGDNNEQFF
many | - | TRBJ1-1 | TRBV12-3/TRBV12-4 | TGTGCCAGCACGAACCCGGGCAGGGGCGGCACTGAAGCTTTCTTT | CASTNPGRGGTEAFF
once | TRBD2 | TRBJ2-1 | TRBV19 | TGTGCCAGTAGTATAGGCCGGGGGGGATTAGTGGGAAGGTCCAATGAGCAGTTCTTC | CASSIGRGGLVGRSNEQFF
- | TRBD1 | TRBJ2-1 | TRBV18 | TGTGCCAGCTCCTCCAGCTCCGGGACAGGGGACCCCATAGTCGCCTACAATGAGCAGTTCTTC | CASSSSSGTGDPIVAYNEQFF
- | - | TRBJ1-2 | TRBV7-9 | TGTGCCAGCAGCTTAACGGCAGACTACACCTTC | CASSLTADYTF
many | TRBD1 | TRBJ2-1 | TRBV28 | TGTGCCAGCAGTTTAGAACCCCGGGACAGGGGGTACAATGAGCAGTTCTTC | CASSLEPRDRGYNEQFF
- | - | TRBJ2-3 | TRBV5-1 | TGCGCCAGCAGCCCGCAGGCGGGGGCAGGAGATACGCAGTATTTT | CASSPQAGAGDTQYF
- | TRBD1 | TRBJ2-7 | TRBV4-1 | TGCGCCAGCAGCCAAGGACAGGGGAACTACGAGCAGTACTTC | CASSQGQGNYEQYF
medium-sized | - | TRBJ1-4 | TRBV7-9 | TGTGCCAGCAGCCCCCGGTTTACGATGCGGCCTAATGAAAAACTGTTTTTT | CASSPRFTMRPNEKLFF
medium-sized | - | TRBJ2-2 | TRBV27 | TGTGCCAGCAGTTTCAGGGGGGAGCTGTTTTTT | CASSFRGELFF
medium-sized | TRBD2 | TRBJ2-2 | TRBV13 | TGTGCCAGCAGCTTAGGGCTAGCGGGAGTCACCGGGGAGCTGTTTTTT | CASSLGLAGVTGELFF
few | - | TRBJ2-5 | TRBV4-2 | TGTGCCAGCAGCCAAGCCGAACAGGGAGGGGAAGAGACCCAGTACTTC | CASSQAEQGGEETQYF
many | - | TRBJ1-4 | TRBV28 | TGTGCCAGCAGGACTGACCCTCCGCCCCCTAATGAAAAACTGTTTTTT | CASRTDPPPPNEKLFF
- | - | TRBJ2-3 | TRBV11-3 | TGTGCCAGCAGCTTAGCGGATACGCAGTATTTT | CASSLADTQYF
once | - | TRBJ2-5 | TRBV18 | TGTGCCAGCTCAAGTGGGACGGACAAAGAGACCCAGTACTTC | CASSSGTDKETQYF
many | - | TRBJ2-1 | TRBV11-2 | TGTGCCAGCAGCTTATTTCGGGGGCCTAGCGGATCCAATGAGCAGTTCTTC | CASSLFRGPSGSNEQFF
- | - | TRBJ2-3 | TRBV11-2 | TGTGCCAGCACCCCCCCCAGCGCAGATACGCAGTATTTT | CASTPPSADTQYF
- | - | TRBJ2-5 | TRBV28 | TGTGCATCCCAAACACGGGGAGGAGGAGAGACCCAGTACTTC | CASQTRGGGETQYF
medium-sized | TRBD1 | TRBJ2-7 | TRBV20-1 | TGCAGTGCTCCCGGGACAGGGGATTCCTACGAGCAGTACTTC | CSAPGTGDSYEQYF
- | TRBD2 | TRBJ2-7 | TRBV20-1 | TGCAGTCGAAGGGGAGGAACGGGAGGGCCTAACGAGCAGTACTTC | CSRRGGTGGPNEQYF
- | - | TRBJ1-2 | TRBV15 | TGTGCCACCAGCAGCAACTATGGCTACACCTTC | CATSSNYGYTF
- | TRBD2 | TRBJ2-1 | TRBV10-3 | TGTGCCATCACCCCTGGGACTACCCCAGAGCAGTTCTTC | CAITPGTTPEQFF
- | - | TRBJ2-4 | TRBV29-1 | TGCAGCGTTGAAGCTGGGGCCAAAAACATTCAGTACTTC | CSVEAGAKNIQYF
few | - | TRBJ1-1 | TRBV12-2 | TGTGCAAGTCGCTTAACTGCCACCCATACGTTGAACACTGAAGCTTTCTTT | CASRLTATHTLNTEAFF